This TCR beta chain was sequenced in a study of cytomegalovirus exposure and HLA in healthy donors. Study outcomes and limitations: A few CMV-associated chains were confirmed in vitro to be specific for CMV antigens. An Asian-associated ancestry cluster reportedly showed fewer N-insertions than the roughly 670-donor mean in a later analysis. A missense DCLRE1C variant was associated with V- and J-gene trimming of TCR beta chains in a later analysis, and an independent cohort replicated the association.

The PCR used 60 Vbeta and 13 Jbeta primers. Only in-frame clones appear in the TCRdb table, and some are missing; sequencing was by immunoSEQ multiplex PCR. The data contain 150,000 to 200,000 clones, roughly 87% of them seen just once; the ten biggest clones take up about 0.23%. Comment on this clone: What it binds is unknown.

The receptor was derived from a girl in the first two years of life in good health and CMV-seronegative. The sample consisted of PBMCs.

The CDR3 reads CASGRGVAYNEQFF. The CDR3 bases are TGTGCTAGTGGCCGGGGGGTTGCCTACAATGAGCAGTTCTTC. The chain employs TRBV12-5 and TRBJ2-1, with 7 bases lining up with TRBD2. Germline assignment: CDR1 LGHNT and CDR2 FRNRAP. With 6 bases clipped from V and 2 bases from J, the junction kept 4 bases outside the gene matches. There are 14 residues in the CDR3.